The clone carrying this TCR beta chain was seen a few times. Treg sorting used a CD4+CD25+CD127-/low gate. TCRdb itself ran the 5' RACE reads through MiXCR, one entry per CDR3 protein. The sample yields tens of thousands of distinct CDR3 sequences, less than 30% seen once. The CDR3 has 14 residues. Germline lookup yields CDR1 SNHLY and CDR2 FYNNEI. Trimming removed 5 bases at V and 1 base at J, with 11 bases between. The rearrangement uses TRBV2 and TRBJ1-1; TRBD1 might be the D (6 bases). The specimen was tumor-infiltrating Tregs sorted from the breast tumor. This TCR was sampled from a female donor with breast cancer. The CDR3 is CASSNLGGNTEAFF. CDR3 sequence (DNA): TGTGCCAGCAGTAACTTAGGGGGGAACACTGAAGCTTTCTTT.